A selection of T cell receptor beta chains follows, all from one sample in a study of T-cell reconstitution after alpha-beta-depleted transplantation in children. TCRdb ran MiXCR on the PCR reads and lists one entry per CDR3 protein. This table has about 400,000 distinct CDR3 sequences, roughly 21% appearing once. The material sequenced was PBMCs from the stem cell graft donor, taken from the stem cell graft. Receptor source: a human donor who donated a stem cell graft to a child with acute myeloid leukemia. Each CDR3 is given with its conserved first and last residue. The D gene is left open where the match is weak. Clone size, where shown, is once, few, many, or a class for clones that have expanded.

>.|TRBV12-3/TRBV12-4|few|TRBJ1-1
TGTGCCAGCAGTTTAAGGCAAGGGCAGGAAGCTTTCTTT
CASSLRQGQEAFF
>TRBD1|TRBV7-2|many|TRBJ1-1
TGTGCCAGCAGCTTATTCAGGGGGGACACTGAAGCTTTCTTT
CASSLFRGDTEAFF
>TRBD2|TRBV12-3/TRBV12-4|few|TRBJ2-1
TGTGCCAGCAGCCATAAGACTAGCGGGAGGGCCGGGGAGCAGTTCTTC
CASSHKTSGRAGEQFF
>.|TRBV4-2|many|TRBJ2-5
TGTGCCAGCAGCCAAGGACTAGAACAAGAGACCCAGTACTTC
CASSQGLEQETQYF
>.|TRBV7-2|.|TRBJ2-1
TGTGCCAGCAGCTTTTTAGTCGCGCATGAGCAGTTCTTC
CASSFLVAHEQFF
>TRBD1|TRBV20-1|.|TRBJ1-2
TGCAGTGCGGAATTACAGGGGGCTTTTGGCTACACCTTC
CSAELQGAFGYTF
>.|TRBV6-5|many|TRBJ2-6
TGTGCCAGCAATTGGGGGGACAGACTTTCTGGGGCCAACGTCCTGACTTTC
CASNWGDRLSGANVLTF
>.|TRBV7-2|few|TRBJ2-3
TGTGCCAGCAGCTCCCTCCAGGTAGCTTCGACAGATACGCAGTATTTT
CASSSLQVASTDTQYF
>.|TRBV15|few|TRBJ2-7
TGTGCCACCACTACCTACGAGCAGTACTTC
CATTTYEQYF
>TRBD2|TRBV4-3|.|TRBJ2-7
TGCGCCAGCAGCCCTCGGGATAGCGGGAGGTACGAGCAGTACTTC
CASSPRDSGRYEQYF
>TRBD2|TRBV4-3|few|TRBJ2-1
TGCGCCAGCAGCCAAGAGATCGGGACTATACGGGAGCAGTTCTTC
CASSQEIGTIREQFF
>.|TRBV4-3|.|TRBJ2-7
TGCGCCAGCAGCCAAGAGAGAAGCGGGTCTGAGGGCTACGAGCAGTACTTC
CASSQERSGSEGYEQYF
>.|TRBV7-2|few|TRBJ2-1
TGTGCCAGCAGCTTAGCAGTCGGTAGGAACAATGAGCAGTTCTTC
CASSLAVGRNNEQFF
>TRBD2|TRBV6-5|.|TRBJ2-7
TGTGCCAGCAGAGCGGGAGGGGGCGAGCAGTACTTC
CASRAGGGEQYF
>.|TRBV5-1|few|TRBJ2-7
TGCGCCAGCAGCCCCAGGGAATACTACGAGCAGTACTTC
CASSPREYYEQYF
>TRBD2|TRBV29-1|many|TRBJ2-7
TGCAGCGTCCGTGGGGAGCGGGAGGGCTTCACCTACGAGCAGTACTTC
CSVRGEREGFTYEQYF
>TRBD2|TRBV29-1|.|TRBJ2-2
TGCAGCGTTGGCGGGAGGGGCGGCCGGGAGCTGTTTTTT
CSVGGRGGRELFF
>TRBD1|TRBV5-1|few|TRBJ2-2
TGCGCCAGCAGCTTAGCAGACAGGGGGAACACCGGGGAGCTGTCTTTT
CASSLADRGNTGELSF
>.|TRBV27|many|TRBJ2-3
TGTGCCAGCAGCCCCAGTCGGGGGTTGGCGACTAGCACAGATACGCAGTATTTT
CASSPSRGLATSTDTQYF
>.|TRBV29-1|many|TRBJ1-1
TGCAGCGTTGAAGGGGGGAACACTGAAGCTTTCTTT
CSVEGGNTEAFF
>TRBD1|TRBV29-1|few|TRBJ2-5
TGCAGGACAGGGGACCAGTACTTC
CRTGDQYF
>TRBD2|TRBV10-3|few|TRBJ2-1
TGTGCCATCAGAGGGACTAGCGGGAGCGACGACAATGAGCAGTTCTTC
CAIRGTSGSDDNEQFF